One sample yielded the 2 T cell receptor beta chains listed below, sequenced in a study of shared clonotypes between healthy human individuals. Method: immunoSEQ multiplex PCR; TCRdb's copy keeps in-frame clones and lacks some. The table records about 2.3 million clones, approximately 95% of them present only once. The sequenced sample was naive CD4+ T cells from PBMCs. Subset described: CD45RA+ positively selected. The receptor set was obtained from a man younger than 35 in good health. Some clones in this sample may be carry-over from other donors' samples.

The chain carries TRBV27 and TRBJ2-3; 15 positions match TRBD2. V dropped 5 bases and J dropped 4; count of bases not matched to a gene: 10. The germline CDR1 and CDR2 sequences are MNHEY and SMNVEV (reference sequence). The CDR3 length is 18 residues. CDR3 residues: CASSRTSGRGWGADTQYF. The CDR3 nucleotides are TGTGCCAGCAGTCGGACTAGCGGGAGGGGTTGGGGGGCAGATACGCAGTATTTT.

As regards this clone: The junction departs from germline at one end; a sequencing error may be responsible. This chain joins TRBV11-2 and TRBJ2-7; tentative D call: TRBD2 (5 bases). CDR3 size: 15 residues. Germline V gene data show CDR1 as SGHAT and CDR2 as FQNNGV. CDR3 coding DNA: TGTGCCAGCAGCTTAGACAGGATTCCTAGCTACGAGCGGTACTTC. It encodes CASSLDRIPSYERYF.